This T cell receptor (beta chain) was captured by sequencing in a study of beta chain features in type 1 diabetes. The CDR3 totals 15 residues. CDR1 is SGHTA, CDR2 FQGTGA, per germline. The junction had 4 bases not matched to a gene; V was cut back by 5 bases and J by 0 bases. General study points: Within patients, naive, central memory and Treg TCRB repertoires seemed more similar than within healthy donors. There was a moderate but significant shortening of TCRB CDR3s in all four CD4+ subsets of Type 1 diabetes patients.

Expressed TCRB transcripts were sequenced because the isolated RNA had all been reverse transcribed beforehand. Sequencing was performed with immunoSEQ multiplex PCR; in TCRdb, only in-frame clones are kept and a portion is missing. The repertoire consists of about 340,000 clones, with approximately 13% occurring once and the leading ten covering roughly 0.015%. As to this clone: Its antigen is not identified.

The gene calls are TRBV7-3 and TRBJ2-5; 9 bases map to TRBD1. The origin of this receptor is a woman aged 18-35 years with type 1 diabetes. Sequencing input: naive CD4+ T cells from blood. CDR3 protein: CASSRTGAHQETQYF. In DNA form, the CDR3 reads TGTGCCAGCAGCCGGACAGGGGCCCACCAAGAGACCCAGTACTTC.